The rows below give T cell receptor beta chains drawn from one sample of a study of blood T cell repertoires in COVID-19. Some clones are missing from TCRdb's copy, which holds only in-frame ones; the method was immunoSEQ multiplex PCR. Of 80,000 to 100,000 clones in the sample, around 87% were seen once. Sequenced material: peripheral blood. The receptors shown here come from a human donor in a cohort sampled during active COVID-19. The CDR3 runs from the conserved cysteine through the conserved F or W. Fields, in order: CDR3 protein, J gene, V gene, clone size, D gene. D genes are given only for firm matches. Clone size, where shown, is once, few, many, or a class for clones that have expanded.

CASSLASGSAETQYF	TRBJ2-5	TRBV7-2	-	TRBD2
CSVRMGTGGAEQYF	TRBJ2-7	TRBV29-1	-	TRBD1
CASSLILTMGQETQYF	TRBJ2-5	TRBV7-8	-	-
CASSILLDSYEQYF	TRBJ2-7	TRBV19	-	-
CARTLSQRSNYGYTF	TRBJ1-2	TRBV5-3	-	-
CASSSSVPPHEQFF	TRBJ2-1	TRBV28	-	-
CASSLGDREYEQYF	TRBJ2-7	TRBV5-1	-	TRBD1
CASSPRNTGTDTQYF	TRBJ2-3	TRBV18	-	-
CASSLGPGQGSPPNF	TRBJ2-7	TRBV7-6	-	TRBD1
CATSRGGEGNSPLHF	TRBJ1-6	TRBV15	-	-
CASSHDPGIAFF	TRBJ1-1	TRBV11-2	-	-
CASSQDSRRTQYF	TRBJ2-3	TRBV5-4	few	-
CASSQEVTALNQPQHF	TRBJ1-5	TRBV4-1	once	-
CASSYGLAAASTDTQYF	TRBJ2-3	TRBV6-2/TRBV6-3	-	TRBD2
CASSWALYSGNTIYF	TRBJ1-3	TRBV28	once	-
CASSPQDGSTEAFF	TRBJ1-1	TRBV5-1	-	-
CASSLDHIYEQYF	TRBJ2-7	TRBV11-2	-	-
CASSDTGRSISDTEAFF	TRBJ1-1	TRBV6-1	-	-
CVSSGPTGGNEQFF	TRBJ2-1	TRBV5-1	-	TRBD1
CAIQLGGGGANVLTF	TRBJ2-6	TRBV2	-	-
CASSRKGPRDNQPQHF	TRBJ1-5	TRBV4-1	-	-
CASSSHGTRRNTIYF	TRBJ1-3	TRBV6-5	once	-
CASSQERDQPQHF	TRBJ1-5	TRBV3-1/TRBV3-2	-	-
CASSPRRSLSYEQYF	TRBJ2-7	TRBV19	-	-
CASSSRGEGTDTQYF	TRBJ2-3	TRBV11-2	-	TRBD2
CASSQVLAGNTGELFF	TRBJ2-2	TRBV4-2	-	TRBD2
CASRQQGDQETQYF	TRBJ2-5	TRBV6-6	-	TRBD1
CASSKGAGEGYEQYF	TRBJ2-7	TRBV5-4	-	TRBD2
CASSQTLAVSNTGELFF	TRBJ2-2	TRBV7-7	few	TRBD2
CASSIRTEGNQPQHF	TRBJ1-5	TRBV7-2	-	-
CASSLAPGDFSIYF	TRBJ1-3	TRBV11-2	-	-
CATSSDRIFTGELFF	TRBJ2-2	TRBV24-1	-	TRBD1
CAISGQENSYEQYF	TRBJ2-7	TRBV10-3	-	-
CAIVRDSGNTIYF	TRBJ1-3	TRBV10-3	-	-
CASSSEGGEQFF	TRBJ2-1	TRBV6-5	-	-
CASSGTGKETQYF	TRBJ2-5	TRBV2	-	TRBD1
CASSYQSSNTEAFF	TRBJ1-1	TRBV14	-	-
CASSSRTGSDYEQYF	TRBJ2-7	TRBV7-8	-	TRBD1
CASSFNRGSGNTIYF	TRBJ1-3	TRBV11-2	-	TRBD1
CASSEEGLAGAYNEQFF	TRBJ2-1	TRBV25-1	-	TRBD2
CASSLSGGVYEQYF	TRBJ2-7	TRBV4-1	-	TRBD1
CASSPRLAGDPEQFF	TRBJ2-1	TRBV7-2	-	TRBD2
CASTPTRNSGNTIYF	TRBJ1-3	TRBV19	-	-
CASSGLARTYEQYF	TRBJ2-7	TRBV6-2/TRBV6-3	-	TRBD2
CASSQAQWGTGHNEKLFF	TRBJ1-4	TRBV3-1/TRBV3-2	-	TRBD1
CAISESRGQETQYF	TRBJ2-5	TRBV10-3	-	-
CASSERRGTDTQYF	TRBJ2-3	TRBV6-1	-	-
CASSAHNPPTGLRDTQYF	TRBJ2-3	TRBV6-1	-	-
CASSEFRDRYNEQFF	TRBJ2-1	TRBV10-1	-	TRBD1
CASSLLGGRIETQYF	TRBJ2-5	TRBV5-4	once	-
CASSQGTSGNADTQYF	TRBJ2-3	TRBV4-1	-	TRBD2
CASSSQGSGETQYF	TRBJ2-5	TRBV5-1	-	-